This T cell receptor beta chain emerged from a study of regulatory T cells in long-lasting Graves disease. As for this clonotype: Its antigen is unidentified.

Germline values: CDR1 DFQATT, CDR2 SNEGSKA (reference sequence). This CDR3 spans 13 amino acids. With 1 base removed from V and 4 bases from J, the gap between germline ends came to 8 bases. Assembly of TCR beta libraries relied on iRepertoire HTBI primers together with Arm-PCR of CDR3 regions. TCRdb re-analysed the multiplex PCR reads in MiXCR, keeping a single row per CDR3 protein. The sample contains about 240,000 distinct CDR3 sequences, over 20% of which appear only once. Noted time point: newly diagnosed GD, antithyroid drugs for less than 3 months. Preparation of the TCR library used RNA extracted from PBMCs. Whole-study results and caveats: The study found TRBV28, TRBJ1-2 and TRBJ2-5 favored in persistent disease.

The input for sequencing was peripheral blood mononuclear cells (PBMCs), taken at new diagnosis, from a patient treated with antithyroid drugs. The receptor comes from a female donor with Graves disease. This sequence joins TRBV20-1 and TRBJ1-3; no firm D call. The CDR3 is CSARAQSGNTIYF. CDR3 sequence (DNA): TGCAGTGCTAGAGCTCAATCAGGAAACACCATATATTTT.